Detailed here is one TCR beta chain. Germline values: CDR1 MGHRA, CDR2 YSYEKL. Losses at the gene ends were 4 bases for V and 2 bases for J; bases not matched to a gene: 11. The CDR3 covers 16 residues. Sequenced by immunoSEQ multiplex PCR; TCRdb stores in-frame clones only, minus some. Found here are about 79,000 clones, 94% of them singletons; the top ten hold approximately 0.25%. These data belong to a study of technical replicates of blood from a handful of donors. Sequenced input: T cells isolated from PBMCs. The chain links TRBV4-1 to TRBJ2-7, with 7 bases fitting TRBD2. This receptor was obtained from a human donor in good health. The CDR3 DNA follows: TGCGCCAGCAGCCTCCAGAAGAGCGGGAACCCCTACGAGCAGTACTTC. Its translation: CASSLQKSGNPYEQYF.